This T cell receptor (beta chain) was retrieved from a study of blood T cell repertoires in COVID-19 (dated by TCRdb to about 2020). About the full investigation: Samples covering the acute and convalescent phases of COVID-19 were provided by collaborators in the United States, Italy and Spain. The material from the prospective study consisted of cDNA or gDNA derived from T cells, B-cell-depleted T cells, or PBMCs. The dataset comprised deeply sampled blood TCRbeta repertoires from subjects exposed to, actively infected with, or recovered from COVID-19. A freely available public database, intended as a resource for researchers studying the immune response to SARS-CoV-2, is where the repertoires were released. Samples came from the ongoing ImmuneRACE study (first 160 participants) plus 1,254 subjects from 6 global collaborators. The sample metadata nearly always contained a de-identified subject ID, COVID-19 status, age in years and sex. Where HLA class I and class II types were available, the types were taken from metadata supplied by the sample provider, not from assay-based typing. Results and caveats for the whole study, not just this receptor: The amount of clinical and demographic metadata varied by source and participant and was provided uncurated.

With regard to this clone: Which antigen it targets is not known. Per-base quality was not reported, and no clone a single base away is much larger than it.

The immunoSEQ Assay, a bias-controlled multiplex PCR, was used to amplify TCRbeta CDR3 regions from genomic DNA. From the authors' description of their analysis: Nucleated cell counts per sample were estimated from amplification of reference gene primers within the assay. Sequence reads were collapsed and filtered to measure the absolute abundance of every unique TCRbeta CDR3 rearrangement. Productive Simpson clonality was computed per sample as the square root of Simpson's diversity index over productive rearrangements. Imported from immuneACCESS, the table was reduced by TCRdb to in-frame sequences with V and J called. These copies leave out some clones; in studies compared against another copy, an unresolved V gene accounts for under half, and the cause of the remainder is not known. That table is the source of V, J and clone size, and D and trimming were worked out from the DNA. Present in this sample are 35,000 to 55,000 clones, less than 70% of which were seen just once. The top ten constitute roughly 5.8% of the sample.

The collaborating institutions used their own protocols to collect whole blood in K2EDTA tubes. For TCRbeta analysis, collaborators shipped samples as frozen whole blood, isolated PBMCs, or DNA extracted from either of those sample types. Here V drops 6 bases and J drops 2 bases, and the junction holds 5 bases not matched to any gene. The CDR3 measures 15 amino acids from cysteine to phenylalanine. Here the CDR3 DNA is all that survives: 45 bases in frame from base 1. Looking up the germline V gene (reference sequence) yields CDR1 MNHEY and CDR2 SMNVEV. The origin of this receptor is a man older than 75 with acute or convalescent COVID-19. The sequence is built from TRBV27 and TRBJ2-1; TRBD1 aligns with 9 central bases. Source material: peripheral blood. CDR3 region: CASRRTGETYNEQFF. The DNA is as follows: TGTGCCAGCAGACGGACAGGGGAGACCTACAATGAGCAGTTCTTC.